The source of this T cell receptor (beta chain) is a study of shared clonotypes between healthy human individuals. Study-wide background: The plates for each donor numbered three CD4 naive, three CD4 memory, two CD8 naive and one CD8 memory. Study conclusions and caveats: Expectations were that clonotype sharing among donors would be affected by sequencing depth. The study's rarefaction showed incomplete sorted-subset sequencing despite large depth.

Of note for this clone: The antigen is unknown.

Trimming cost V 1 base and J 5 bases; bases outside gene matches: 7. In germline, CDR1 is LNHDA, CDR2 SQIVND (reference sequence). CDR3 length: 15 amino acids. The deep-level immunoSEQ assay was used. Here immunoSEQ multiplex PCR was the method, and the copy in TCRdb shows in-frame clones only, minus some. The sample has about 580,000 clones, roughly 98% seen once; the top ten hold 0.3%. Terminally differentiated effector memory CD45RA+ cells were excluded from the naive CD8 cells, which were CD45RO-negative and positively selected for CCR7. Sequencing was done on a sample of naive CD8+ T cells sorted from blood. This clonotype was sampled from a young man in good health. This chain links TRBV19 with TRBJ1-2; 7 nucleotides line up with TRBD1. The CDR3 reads CASSIGPGQPYGYTF. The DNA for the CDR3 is TGTGCCAGTAGTATAGGCCCGGGACAGCCTTATGGCTACACCTTC.